This TCR beta chain is drawn from a study of CD8 T cells in Susac syndrome. RNA amounts of about 0.5 to 1 ug underwent reverse transcription with random hexamers. MiXCR was run by TCRdb on the immunoSEQ multiplex PCR reads, yielding one entry per CDR3 protein. The sample includes approximately 150,000 distinct CDR3 sequences, 94% of them seen just once. Looked up from germline, CDR1 is SGHTA and CDR2 is FQGTGA. The CDR3 runs 16 residues. The V end lost 1 base, the J end lost 4 bases, and 15 bases lay between the germline ends. Source material: CD4+ T cells from PBMCs. The sequence was obtained from a human donor in good health. V gene TRBV7-3 combines with J gene TRBJ2-3; D is perhaps TRBD1 or TRBD2 (6 bases each). The CDR3 coding sequence is TGTGCCAGCAGCTTAAGGGGGGCCCGTCGGGCAGATACGCAGTATTTT. Translation: CASSLRGARRADTQYF.